A single sample is the source of the 27 T cell receptor beta chains below, sequenced in a study of T cells after yellow fever vaccination. TCRdb re-derived calls from the 5' RACE reads in MiXCR, one entry per CDR3 protein. The sample includes around 56,000 distinct CDR3 sequences, 5% to 6.5% of them seen just once. The input for sequencing was PBMCs, either bulk or a sorted T-cell subset (CD4+, CD8+, memory, or dextramer-sorted; not recorded which), taken on the day of the yellow fever booster vaccination. The receptor set was obtained from a young man who received the YFV17D yellow fever vaccine.

There are many counts of this clonotype. The J gene is TRBJ2-3, the V gene TRBV4-1, with D possibly being TRBD2 (5 bases). The V and J ends lost 1 base and 6 bases respectively, with 5 bases between them. CDR3 length equals 12 residues. CDR1 is MGHRA, CDR2 YSYEKL, per germline. The CDR3 region has the DNA TGCGCCAGCAGCCAAGGGGAGGATACGCAGTATTTT. It is translated as CASSQGEDTQYF.

This clonotype was recorded at least ten times. The rearrangement joins TRBV13 to TRBJ2-7; D is perhaps TRBD1 or TRBD2 (5 bases each). Trimming removed 9 bases at V and 5 bases at J, with 14 bases between. The CDR3 contains 12 residues. Germline V CDR1 and CDR2: PRHDT, FYEKMQ (reference sequence). DNA for the CDR3: TGTGCCAGTACAGGAAGCGGCCACGAGCAGTACTTC. Amino acid sequence: CASTGSGHEQYF.

This clonotype was counted ten times or more. The V and J genes are TRBV20-1 and TRBJ2-5, with 7 bases fitting TRBD1. Germline loops: CDR1 DFQATT, CDR2 SNEGSKA (reference sequence). The CDR3 length is 13 residues. The V segment lost 3 bases and the J segment 4 bases; nucleotides outside the gene matches: 5. The CDR3 sequence is CSAREDRTETQYF. Here the CDR3 DNA reads TGCAGTGCTAGGGAGGACAGGACAGAGACCCAGTACTTC.

This chain uses TRBV11-2 with TRBJ2-1; possible D gene TRBD2, 5 bases. CDR1 and CDR2 (germline): SGHAT, FQNNGV. V dropped 1 base and J dropped 6 bases, with 7 bases sitting between them. This CDR3 spans 13 amino acids. Here the CDR3 reads CASSLVGGNEQFF. CDR3 nucleotides: TGTGCCAGCAGCTTAGTAGGAGGCAATGAGCAGTTCTTC.

This chain links TRBV7-8 with TRBJ2-7, with TRBD1 matching over 7 bases. The CDR3 is 15 amino acids. CDR1 SGHVS and CDR2 FQNEAQ come from the germline V gene. Germline trimming cut 5 bases from V and 3 bases from J; bases unmatched to any gene: 10. The DNA for the CDR3 is TGTGCCAGCAGCATAAGTAGGGACAGAAACTACGAGCAGTACTTC. Its protein is CASSISRDRNYEQYF.

This clonotype was observed at least ten times. The chain uses TRBV15 and TRBJ1-4; TRBD1 might be the D (6 bases). Germline V lookup: CDR1 LNHNV, CDR2 YYDKDF (reference sequence). The CDR3 consists of 14 residues. Trimming removed 1 base at V and 5 bases at J, with 8 bases between. CDR3 nucleotides: TGTGCCACCAGCAGAGTTACAGGGAATGAAAAACTGTTTTTT. Protein sequence: CATSRVTGNEKLFF.

Ten or more counts support this clonotype. The chain is built from TRBV20-1 and TRBJ1-5; perhaps TRBD1 as D (6 bases). From germline, CDR1 is DFQATT and CDR2 SNEGSKA (reference sequence). CDR3 size: 12 residues. Trimming took off 4 bases at V and 3 bases at J, with 7 bases between the two ends. The CDR3 nucleotides read TGCAGTGCTAAGGGGGTCAATCAGCCCCAGCATTTT. Its translation: CSAKGVNQPQHF.

This clonotype has just a few counts. This sequence joins TRBV2 and TRBJ2-1; no firm D call. Trimming removed 1 base from V and 0 bases from J, with 7 bases in between. This CDR3 is 15 amino acids long. The germline CDR1 and CDR2 sequences are SNHLY and FYNNEI. CDR3 region: CASSEGSSSYNEQFF. The DNA of the CDR3 is TGTGCCAGCAGTGAAGGATCGAGCTCCTACAATGAGCAGTTCTTC.

This chain joins TRBV6-1 and TRBJ2-7, with TRBD1 matching 9 bases. Per germline, CDR1 MNHNS and CDR2 SASEGT. Unmatched junction bases numbered 7, after V lost 1 base and J lost 3 bases. The CDR3 extends over 16 amino acids. CDR3 loop: CASSEDWGQGRYEQYF. The CDR3 DNA sequence: TGTGCCAGCAGTGAAGACTGGGGACAGGGACGCTACGAGCAGTACTTC.

This clonotype appeared many times. This chain links TRBV6-1 with TRBJ1-2, with TRBD1 identical over 8 bases. The length of the CDR3 is 15 residues. The germline gives CDR1 MNHNS, CDR2 SASEGT. With 5 bases clipped from V and 3 bases from J, the junction kept 8 bases outside the gene matches. The CDR3 is CASSPGQGEDYGYTF. The CDR3 DNA sequence: TGTGCCAGCAGTCCCGGACAGGGTGAGGACTATGGCTACACCTTC.

In this sample, this clonotype turned up many times. V gene TRBV6-5 combines with J gene TRBJ1-1, with a tentative D call TRBD1 (6 bases). There are 14 residues in the CDR3. The germline gives CDR1 MNHEY, CDR2 SVGAGI. Between the trimmed V and J ends, which lost 2 bases and 1 base, there was a span of 8 bases. The CDR3 protein is CASSYQGSNTEAFF. The CDR3 DNA reads as TGTGCCAGCAGTTACCAGGGGTCGAACACTGAAGCTTTCTTT.

This clonotype was seen many times. The chain employs TRBV7-6 and TRBJ2-5, with 7 bases that match TRBD2. Unmatched junction bases numbered 5, after V lost 0 bases and J lost 4 bases. Per the germline V gene, CDR1 is SGHVS and CDR2 is FNYEAQ. The CDR3 is 15 residues long. CDR3 DNA: TGTGCCAGCAGCTTAGCCTCGTCGGGGGGAGAGACCCAGTACTTC. Translation gives CASSLASSGGETQYF.

Many counts were recorded for this clonotype. The rearrangement links TRBV12-3 or TRBV12-4 to TRBJ2-4, with unresolved D. This CDR3 spans 13 amino acids. V was cut by 4 bases and J by 0 bases, with 4 bases left in between. CDR3 coding DNA: TGTGCCAGCAGTTCCCGAGCCAAAAACATTCAGTACTTC. It translates to CASSSRAKNIQYF.

This clonotype was observed many times. The V and J genes are TRBV7-6 and TRBJ2-5; no reliable D call. This CDR3 is 13 amino acids long. V was pared by 3 bases and J by 5 bases, with 10 bases between. Germline lookup yields CDR1 SGHVS and CDR2 FNYEAQ. The CDR3 bases are TGTGCCAGCAGCTTCTCCGGGTCGGAGACCCAGTACTTC. It yields the protein CASSFSGSETQYF. Drawing the rest from reference TRBV7-6 and TRBJ2-5, the complete variable domain is GAGVSQSPRYKVTKRGQDVALRCDPISGHVSLYWYRQALGQGPEFLTYFNYEAQQDKSGLPNDRFSAERPEGSISTLTIQRTEQRDSAMYRCASSFSGSETQYFGPGTRLLVL.

This clonotype showed up many times. The rearrangement uses TRBV12-3 or TRBV12-4 and TRBJ2-7; D ambiguous. This CDR3 is built from 12 residues. Between the trimmed V and J ends, which lost 5 bases and 4 bases, there was a span of 9 bases. The CDR3 DNA follows: TGTGCCAGCAGTCCTACTGCATACGAGCAGTACTTC. Protein sequence: CASSPTAYEQYF.

This clonotype occurred many times. V and J are TRBV24-1 and TRBJ2-1; weak D call: TRBD2 (6 bases). CDR3 size: 13 residues. Trimming removed 1 base at V and 6 bases at J, with 6 bases between. CDR1 and CDR2 (germline): KGHDR, SFDVKD. The DNA of the CDR3 is TGTGCCACCAGTGATTTCGGGAGCAATGAGCAGTTCTTC. It is translated as CATSDFGSNEQFF.

This clonotype has a handful of counts. V usage is TRBV27 and J usage is TRBJ2-7, with D possibly being TRBD2 (6 bases). Germline V gene sequence: CDR1 MNHEY, CDR2 SMNVEV (reference sequence). The CDR3 spans 13 residues. The CDR3 DNA reads as TGTGCCAGCAGTTTGTCATCAGCGGGCGAGCAGTCCGTC. Its translation: CASSLSSAGEQSV.

J is TRBJ2-5 and V is TRBV7-6; TRBD1 matches 9 bases. There are 15 residues in the CDR3. CDR1 SGHVS and CDR2 FNYEAQ come from the germline V gene. V dropped 5 bases and J dropped 4; count of bases not matched to a gene: 8. This CDR3 is CASSGDREGRETQYF. CDR3 bases: TGTGCCAGCAGCGGGGACAGGGAGGGCCGAGAGACCCAGTACTTC.

Only a few counts were recorded for this clonotype. V and J are TRBV28 and TRBJ1-4, with 8 bases matching TRBD1. Per germline, CDR1 MDHEN and CDR2 SYDVKM. The CDR3 has 15 residues. V dropped 3 bases and J dropped 8; count of bases not matched to a gene: 8. CDR3 residues: CASSLERQGWEKLFF. The DNA of the CDR3 is TGTGCCAGCAGTTTGGAACGACAGGGGTGGGAAAAACTGTTTTTT.

This clonotype was counted ten times or more. The rearrangement links TRBV4-1 to TRBJ1-3, with D possibly being TRBD1 (5 bases). Germline V gene data show CDR1 as MGHRA and CDR2 as YSYEKL. This CDR3 has 15 amino acids. V was pared by 4 bases and J by 2 bases, with 12 bases between. CDR3 DNA sequence: TGCGCCAGCAGCCTTGGGGGGACGCCTGGAAACACCATATATTTT. Protein sequence: CASSLGGTPGNTIYF.

This clonotype was detected many times. V usage is TRBV29-1 and J usage is TRBJ2-1; D uncertain. This CDR3 has 11 residues. From germline, CDR1 is SQVTM and CDR2 ANQGSEA. V was shortened by 3 bases and J by 6 bases, with 6 bases between the two germline ends. The CDR3 DNA sequence: TGCAGCGTTGACCGGATCAATGAGCAGTTCTTC. This sequence encodes CSVDRINEQFF.

This clonotype has only a few counts. J is TRBJ1-1 and V is TRBV6-5; D ambiguous. The V and J ends lost 5 bases and 1 base respectively, with 8 bases between them. The germline CDR1 and CDR2 sequences are MNHEY and SVGAGI. This CDR3 spans 13 amino acids. CDR3 coding DNA: TGTGCCAGCAGTCCCGCTCCGAACACTGAAGCTTTCTTT. This translates into CASSPAPNTEAFF.

The V call is TRBV5-4, the J call TRBJ2-2; no clear D. This CDR3 contains 18 residues. Trimming stripped 1 base from V and 3 bases from J, with 19 bases between. From germline, CDR1 is SGHNT and CDR2 YYREEE (reference sequence). The CDR3 region has the DNA TGTGCCAGCAGCTTGTTTCCCCCTAAGACCTCGGACACCGGGGAGCTGTTTTTT. Its translation: CASSLFPPKTSDTGELFF. Based on the CDR3 plus reference TRBV5-4 and TRBJ2-2, the full variable domain is ETGVTQSPTHLIKTRGQQVTLRCSSQSGHNTVSWYQQALGQGPQFIFQYYREEENGRGNFPPRFSGLQFPNYSSELNVNALELDDSALYLCASSLFPPKTSDTGELFFGEGSRLTVL.

This clonotype was detected ten times or more. The genes are TRBV7-8 and TRBJ2-5; TRBD1 matches 10 bases. There are 15 residues in the CDR3. The junction had 8 bases not matched to a gene; V was cut back by 5 bases and J by 5 bases. Germline assignment: CDR1 SGHVS and CDR2 FQNEAQ. Here the CDR3 reads CASSLDRGDLETQYF. CDR3 sequence (DNA): TGTGCCAGCAGCCTGGACAGGGGGGACCTTGAGACCCAGTACTTC.

This clonotype was counted at least ten times. CDR3 region: CSAPLLAGGYPYNEQFF. The CDR3 DNA sequence: TGCAGTGCCCCGTTGCTAGCGGGGGGCTACCCCTACAATGAGCAGTTCTTC. This chain connects TRBV20-1 to TRBJ2-1; 11 bases fit TRBD2. With V trimmed by 6 bases and J by 2 bases, 12 bases remained unmatched. From germline, CDR1 is DFQATT and CDR2 SNEGSKA (reference sequence). This CDR3 is 17 amino acids long.

This clonotype was found a few times. The rearrangement uses TRBV5-1 and TRBJ2-2; the D call may be TRBD1 or TRBD2 (5 bases each). V shed 5 bases and J shed 7 bases, with 15 bases lying between them. In germline, CDR1 is SGHRS, CDR2 YFSETQ. This CDR3 is 14 amino acids long. The DNA of the CDR3 is TGCGCCAGCAGTCCCAACGGGGCGGGCGGGGAGCTGTTTTTT. Translation: CASSPNGAGGELFF.

The J gene is TRBJ1-2, the V gene TRBV5-4; 8 positions agree with TRBD1. J lost 8 bases, V lost 3 bases, and 6 bases had no gene match. The CDR3 contains 13 residues. The V gene's germline CDR1 is SGHNT and CDR2 YYREEE (reference sequence). CDR3 sequence (DNA): TGTGCCAGCAGCTACGGACAGGGAAGGGGCTACACCTTC. Protein sequence: CASSYGQGRGYTF.